The rows below give T cell receptor beta chains drawn from one sample of a study of beta chain features in type 1 diabetes. The repertoire was sequenced with immunoSEQ multiplex PCR; TCRdb's copy has only in-frame clones and lacks some. Of about 410,000 clones in the sample, over 11% were seen once. Sequencing was carried out using naive CD4+ T cells from blood. The source of these receptors is a man aged 25 to 45 in good health. The CDR3 runs from the conserved cysteine through the conserved F or W. A D gene is named only where the DNA matches it firmly. Size values are once, few and many counts, or a class for expanded clones, and some rows have none.

v_gene	abundance	j_gene	d_gene	CDR3nt	CDR3aa
TRBV5-1	few	TRBJ2-3	NA	TGCGCCAGCAGCTTGACAGCGGATACGCAGTATTTT	CASSLTADTQYF
TRBV29-1	few	TRBJ1-6	TRBD1	TGCAGCGTCTCACCCGGGACAGACGGTTCACCCCTCCACTTT	CSVSPGTDGSPLHF
TRBV5-4	few	TRBJ1-2	NA	TGTGCCAGCAGCTTGGGCAGCTATGGCTACACCTTC	CASSLGSYGYTF
TRBV25-1	NA	TRBJ2-1	NA	TGTGCCAGCAGTGAATGGGGCAGGGAGCAGTTCTTC	CASSEWGREQFF
TRBV29-1	NA	TRBJ2-7	NA	TGCAGCGTTCCGGGCGGCGGATTGTACGAGCAGTACTTC	CSVPGGGLYEQYF
TRBV30	NA	TRBJ1-1	NA	TGTGCCTGGGGTGCGAACACTGAAGCTTTCTTT	CAWGANTEAFF
TRBV6-5	few	TRBJ2-4	NA	TGTGCCAGCACCACGGACCCGTCCGGGAACATTCAGTACTTC	CASTTDPSGNIQYF
TRBV28	NA	TRBJ1-6	NA	TGTGCCAGCAGTTTAATTCCAAGGGGAATCTCACCCCTCCACTTT	CASSLIPRGISPLHF
TRBV4-1	few	TRBJ2-1	NA	TGCGCCAGCAGCCTCCCACTGAGGGGATCCTACAATGAGCAGTTCTTC	CASSLPLRGSYNEQFF
TRBV11-2	few	TRBJ2-5	NA	TGTGCCAGCAGCTTAGGGGGGCCCCAAGAGACCCAGTACTTC	CASSLGGPQETQYF
TRBV27	few	TRBJ2-4	TRBD1	TGTGCCAGCAGTTCCCTCCCGGGACAGGAAAACATTCAGTACTTC	CASSSLPGQENIQYF
TRBV30	NA	TRBJ1-5	NA	TGTGCCTGGACCCCATTTCCCCAGCATTTT	CAWTPFPQHF
TRBV7-9	few	TRBJ2-7	NA	TGTGCCAGCGGCTTGGGGGTCAGATACGAGCAGTACTTC	CASGLGVRYEQYF
TRBV10-3	few	TRBJ2-1	TRBD2	TGTGCCATCAGTGGACGTAATCGCGGGACTAGCGGGAGGAATGAGCAGTTCTTC	CAISGRNRGTSGRNEQFF
TRBV29-1	NA	TRBJ2-1	NA	TGCAGCGTTCCCAGGGCAGGTTACAATGAGCAGTTCTTC	CSVPRAGYNEQFF
TRBV5-1	NA	TRBJ1-1	NA	TGCGCCAGCAGCTTGGCAGGGGTAAGAATGAACACTGAAGCTTTCTTT	CASSLAGVRMNTEAFF
TRBV5-1	NA	TRBJ2-1	NA	TGCGCCAGCAGCACACCTAATCTGGGGGGACGCTACAATGAGCAGTTCTTC	CASSTPNLGGRYNEQFF
TRBV18	NA	TRBJ1-1	TRBD1	TGTGCCAGCTCACCGGACAGGAGCGCTGAAGCTTTCTTT	CASSPDRSAEAFF
TRBV11-3	NA	TRBJ2-3	TRBD2	TGTGCCAGCAGCTACCGACTAGCGGGGGGGCAAGATACGCAGTATTTT	CASSYRLAGGQDTQYF
TRBV2	NA	TRBJ2-3	TRBD2	TGTGCCAGCAGCGGACTAGCAAGAGATACGCAGTATTTT	CASSGLARDTQYF
TRBV18	NA	TRBJ2-5	TRBD2	TGTGCCAGCTCACCGCTCCCGGGACTAGTGCTAGAGACCCAGTACTTC	CASSPLPGLVLETQYF
TRBV7-9	NA	TRBJ1-2	NA	TGTGCCAGCAGCCGGCCCTTCCTTAGGGGAGGAAGTGTGGGCTACACCTTC	CASSRPFLRGGSVGYTF
TRBV10-3	NA	TRBJ2-3	NA	TGTGCCATCAGCAAGTCGAACGTTGGGAGGGATACGCAGTATTTT	CAISKSNVGRDTQYF
TRBV5-4	NA	TRBJ2-1	TRBD2	TGTGCCAGCAGCTGGGGACTAGCGGGAGCGTACAATGAGCAGTTCTTC	CASSWGLAGAYNEQFF
TRBV7-2	NA	TRBJ1-5	TRBD1	TGTGCCAGCAGCTTCGGGACAGGGCCAAGAGATCAGCCCCAGCATTTT	CASSFGTGPRDQPQHF
TRBV7-2	NA	TRBJ1-4	NA	TGTGCCAGCAGCTTATGGGAAACAACTAATGAAAAACTGTTTTTT	CASSLWETTNEKLFF
TRBV4-3	few	TRBJ2-5	NA	TGCGCCAGCAGCCAAGGTCAATTGGGGACCCAGTACTTC	CASSQGQLGTQYF
TRBV25-1	NA	TRBJ2-3	NA	TGTGCCAGCAGCTCCATTGGGGGCACAGATACGCAGTATTTT	CASSSIGGTDTQYF
TRBV5-6	few	TRBJ2-2	NA	TGTGCCAGCAGTCAGATGCTACTGGGGGCGAACACCGGGGAGCTGTTTTTT	CASSQMLLGANTGELFF
TRBV9	few	TRBJ2-3	TRBD2	TGTGCCAGCAGCGTGGCTGCGGGGGGGCGAACAGATACGCAGTATTTT	CASSVAAGGRTDTQYF
TRBV30	NA	TRBJ1-1	NA	TGTGCCTGGAACCAAAGGGCTAGCAGTACTGAAGCTTTCTTT	CAWNQRASSTEAFF
TRBV5-6	NA	TRBJ1-2	NA	TGTGCCAGCAGCCTGACGGATGGCTACACCTTC	CASSLTDGYTF
TRBV10-3	NA	TRBJ1-4	NA	TGTGCCATCACTAGGGACCCGAAGGATGAAAAACTGTTTTTT	CAITRDPKDEKLFF
TRBV7-3	NA	TRBJ1-1	NA	TGTGCCAGCAGCTTACTTGGGGGAGGGAACACTGAAGCTTTCTTT	CASSLLGGGNTEAFF
TRBV29-1	NA	TRBJ2-3	TRBD2	TGCAGCGTAGCGGGGGTAGATACGCAGTATTTT	CSVAGVDTQYF
TRBV14	NA	TRBJ2-4	NA	TGTGCCAGCAGCCCGGCGTGGCGGACCCAGAACATTCAGTACTTC	CASSPAWRTQNIQYF
TRBV11-3	few	TRBJ2-1	NA	TGTGCCAGCAGCTTAACTACTGAGCAGTTCTTC	CASSLTTEQFF
TRBV30	few	TRBJ1-2	TRBD1	TGTGCCTGGAAAAGACAGGGGGCGAACTATGGCTACACCTTC	CAWKRQGANYGYTF
TRBV5-4	few	TRBJ2-1	TRBD1	TGTGCCAGCAGCCCGGACAGGGACAATGAGCAGTTCTTC	CASSPDRDNEQFF
TRBV10-3	few	TRBJ1-1	TRBD1	TGTGCCATCAGCAGACAGGGTCCGAACACTGAAGCTTTCTTT	CAISRQGPNTEAFF
TRBV27	NA	TRBJ2-1	TRBD2	TGTGCCAGCAGATTAATGGGACTAGCCGGGAATGAGCAGTTCTTC	CASRLMGLAGNEQFF
TRBV7-2	few	TRBJ2-5	NA	TGTGCCAGCAGCAGGCAAGGCCAGAAGACCCAGTACTTC	CASSRQGQKTQYF
TRBV7-2	NA	TRBJ2-1	NA	TGTGCCAGCAGACCGAGAGGGCCCGCCACCAATGAGCAGTTCTTC	CASRPRGPATNEQFF
TRBV5-4	NA	TRBJ1-2	NA	TGTGCCAGCAGCTTCGATACACAGGGCTACACCTTC	CASSFDTQGYTF